This record concerns one T cell receptor beta chain sequence. Its specificity is unknown. Assay used: immunoSEQ multiplex PCR; TCRdb lists only in-frame clones, some missing. The sample has 80,000 to 100,000 clones, approximately 88% seen once. Separate from the approximately 670-subject first cohort, the roughly 120-subject validation cohort was the one that the donors belonged to. The data were obtained in a study of cytomegalovirus exposure and HLA in healthy donors. Whole-study results and caveats: The authors confirmed in vitro that a few CMV-associated chains were specific for CMV antigens.

The sequenced material came from PBMCs. The TCR sequence derives from a woman in her twenties or thirties in good health and CMV-seronegative.

The CDR3 DNA reads as TGTGCCAGCAGTTTATCCGGGAGAATCCACGAGCAGTACTTC. It yields the protein CASSLSGRIHEQYF. The chain combines TRBV27 with TRBJ2-7; maybe TRBD2 (6 bases). The CDR3 is 14 residues long. Germline loops: CDR1 MNHEY, CDR2 SMNVEV (reference sequence). V was shortened by 0 bases and J by 5 bases, with 11 bases between the two germline ends.